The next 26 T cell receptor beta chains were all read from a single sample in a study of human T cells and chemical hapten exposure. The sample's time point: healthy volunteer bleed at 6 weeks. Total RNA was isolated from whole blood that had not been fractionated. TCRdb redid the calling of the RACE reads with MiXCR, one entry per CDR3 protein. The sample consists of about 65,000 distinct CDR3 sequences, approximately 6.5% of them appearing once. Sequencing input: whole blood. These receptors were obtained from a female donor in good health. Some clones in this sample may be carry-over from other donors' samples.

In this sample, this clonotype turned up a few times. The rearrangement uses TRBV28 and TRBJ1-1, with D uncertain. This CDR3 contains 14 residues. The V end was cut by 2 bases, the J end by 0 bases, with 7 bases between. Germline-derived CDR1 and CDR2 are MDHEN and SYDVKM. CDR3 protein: CASSLRTLNTEAFF. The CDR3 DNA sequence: TGTGCCAGCAGTTTACGAACATTGAACACTGAAGCTTTCTTT.

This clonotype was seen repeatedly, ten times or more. The DNA of the CDR3 is TGTGCCAGCAGTTACTCAGTTATAGGGGGGCGTGAGCAGTTCTTC. It translates to CASSYSVIGGREQFF. V usage is TRBV6-6 and J usage is TRBJ2-1; either TRBD1 or TRBD2 may supply D (6 bases each). Trimming removed 0 bases at V and 9 bases at J, with 15 bases between. The CDR3 runs 15 residues. CDR1 is MNHNY, CDR2 SVGAGI, per germline (reference sequence).

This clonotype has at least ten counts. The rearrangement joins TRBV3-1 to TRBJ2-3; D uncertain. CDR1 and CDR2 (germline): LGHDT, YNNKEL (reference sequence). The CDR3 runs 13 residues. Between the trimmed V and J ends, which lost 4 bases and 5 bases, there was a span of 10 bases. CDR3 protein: CASSLGSGDTQYF. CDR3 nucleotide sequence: TGTGCCAGCAGCCTAGGATCTGGAGATACGCAGTATTTT.

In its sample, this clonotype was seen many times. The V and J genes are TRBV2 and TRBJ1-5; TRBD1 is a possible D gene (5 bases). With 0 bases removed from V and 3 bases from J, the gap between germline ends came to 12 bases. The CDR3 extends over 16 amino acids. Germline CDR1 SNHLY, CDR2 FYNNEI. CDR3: CASSEAGGYNNQPQHF. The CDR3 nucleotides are TGTGCCAGCAGTGAAGCGGGGGGATACAACAATCAGCCCCAGCATTTT.

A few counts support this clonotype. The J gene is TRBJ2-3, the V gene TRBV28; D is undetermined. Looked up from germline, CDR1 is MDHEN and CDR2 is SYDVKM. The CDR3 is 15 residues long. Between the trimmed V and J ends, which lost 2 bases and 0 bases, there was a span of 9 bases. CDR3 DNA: TGTGCCAGCAGTTTACGGCGGTATAGCACAGATACGCAGTATTTT. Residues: CASSLRRYSTDTQYF.

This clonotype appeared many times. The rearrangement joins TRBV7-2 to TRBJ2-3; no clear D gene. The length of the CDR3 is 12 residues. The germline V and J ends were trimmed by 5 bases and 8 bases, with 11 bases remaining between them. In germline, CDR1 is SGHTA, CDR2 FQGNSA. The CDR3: CASSLFQSTQYF. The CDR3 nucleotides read TGTGCCAGCAGCCTGTTCCAGAGTACGCAGTATTTT.

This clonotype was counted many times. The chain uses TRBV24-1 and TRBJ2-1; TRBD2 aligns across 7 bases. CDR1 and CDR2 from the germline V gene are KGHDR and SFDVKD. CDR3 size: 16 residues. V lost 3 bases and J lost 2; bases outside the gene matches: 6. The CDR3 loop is CATSDPLSGTYNEQFF. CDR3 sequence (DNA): TGTGCCACCAGTGATCCACTAAGCGGGACCTACAATGAGCAGTTCTTC.

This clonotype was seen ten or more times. CDR3 sequence reads: CASSFSQGITGANVLTF. The CDR3 DNA sequence: TGTGCCAGCAGCTTCTCTCAGGGTATTACTGGGGCCAACGTCCTGACTTTC. This chain uses TRBV21-1 with TRBJ2-6; the table's TRBD1 call for D was not verified on the DNA. TRBV21-1 is noted as a pseudogene. The CDR3 length is 17 residues.

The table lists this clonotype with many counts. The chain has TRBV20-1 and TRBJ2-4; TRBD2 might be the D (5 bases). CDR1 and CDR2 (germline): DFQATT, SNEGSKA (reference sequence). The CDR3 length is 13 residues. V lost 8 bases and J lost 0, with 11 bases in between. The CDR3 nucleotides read TGCAGTTCTGGACTGTTAGCCAAAAACATTCAGTACTTC. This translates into CSSGLLAKNIQYF.

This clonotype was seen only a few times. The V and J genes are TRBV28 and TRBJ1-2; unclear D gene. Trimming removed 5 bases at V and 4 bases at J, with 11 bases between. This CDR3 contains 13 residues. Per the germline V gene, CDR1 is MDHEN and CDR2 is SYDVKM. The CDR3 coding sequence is TGTGCCAGCAGTCATGGGGAGTCCTATGGCTACACCTTC. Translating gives CASSHGESYGYTF.

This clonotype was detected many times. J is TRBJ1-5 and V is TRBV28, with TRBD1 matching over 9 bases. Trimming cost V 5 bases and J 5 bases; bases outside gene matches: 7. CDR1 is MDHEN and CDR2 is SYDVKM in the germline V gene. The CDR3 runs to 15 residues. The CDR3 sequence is CASSTRDRVDQPQHF. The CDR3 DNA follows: TGTGCCAGCAGTACCCGGGACAGGGTCGATCAGCCCCAGCATTTT.

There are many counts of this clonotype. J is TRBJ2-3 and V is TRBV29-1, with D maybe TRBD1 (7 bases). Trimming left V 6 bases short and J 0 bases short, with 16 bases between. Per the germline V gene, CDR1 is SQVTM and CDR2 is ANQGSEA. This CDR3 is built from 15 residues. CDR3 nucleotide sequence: TGCAGCGTCGTCGACAGGGAGGAGAGCACAGATACGCAGTATTTT. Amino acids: CSVVDREESTDTQYF.

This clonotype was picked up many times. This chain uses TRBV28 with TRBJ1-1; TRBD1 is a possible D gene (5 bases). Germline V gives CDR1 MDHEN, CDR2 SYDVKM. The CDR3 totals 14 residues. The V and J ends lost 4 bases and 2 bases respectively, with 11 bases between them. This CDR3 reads CASSWGRSNTEAFF. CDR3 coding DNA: TGTGCCAGCAGTTGGGGGAGGAGCAACACTGAAGCTTTCTTT.

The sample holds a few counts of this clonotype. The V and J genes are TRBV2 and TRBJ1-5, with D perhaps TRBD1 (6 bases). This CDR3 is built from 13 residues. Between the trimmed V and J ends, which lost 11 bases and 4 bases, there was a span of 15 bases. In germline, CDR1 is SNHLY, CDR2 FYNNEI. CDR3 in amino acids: CASRDTVNQPQHF. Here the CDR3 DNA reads TGTGCCTCCCGGGACACGGTTAATCAGCCCCAGCATTTT. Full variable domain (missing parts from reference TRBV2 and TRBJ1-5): EPEVTQTPSHQVTQMGQEVILRCVPISNHLYFYWYRQILGQKVEFLVSFYNNEISEKSEIFDDQFSVERPDGSNFTLKIRSTKLEDSAMYFCASRDTVNQPQHFGDGTRLSIL.

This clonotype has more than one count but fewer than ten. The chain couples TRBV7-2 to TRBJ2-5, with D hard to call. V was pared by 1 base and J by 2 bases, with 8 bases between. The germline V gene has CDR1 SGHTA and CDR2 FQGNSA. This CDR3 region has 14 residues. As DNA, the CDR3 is TGTGCCAGCAGCTTAGGGGTAAATCAAGAGACCCAGTACTTC. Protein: CASSLGVNQETQYF.

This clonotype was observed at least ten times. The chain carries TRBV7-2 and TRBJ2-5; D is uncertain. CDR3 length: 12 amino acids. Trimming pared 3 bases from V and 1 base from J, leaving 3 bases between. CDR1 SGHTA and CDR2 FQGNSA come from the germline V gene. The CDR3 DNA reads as TGTGCCAGCAGCTTTCCCCAAGAGACCCAGTACTTC. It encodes CASSFPQETQYF.

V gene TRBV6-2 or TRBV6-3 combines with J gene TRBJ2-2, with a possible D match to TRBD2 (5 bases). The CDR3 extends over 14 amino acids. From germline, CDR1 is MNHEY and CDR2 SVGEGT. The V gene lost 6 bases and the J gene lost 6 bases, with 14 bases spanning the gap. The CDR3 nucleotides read TGTGCCAGCAGACGAGCGAGAGGGTCCGGGGAGCTGTTTTTT. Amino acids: CASRRARGSGELFF.

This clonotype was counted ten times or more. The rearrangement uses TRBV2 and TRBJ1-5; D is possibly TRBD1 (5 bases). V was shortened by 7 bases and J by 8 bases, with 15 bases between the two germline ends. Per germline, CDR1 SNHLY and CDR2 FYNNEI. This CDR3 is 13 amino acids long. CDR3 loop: CASIGHPVEPQHF. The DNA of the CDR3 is TGTGCCAGCATCGGACATCCAGTGGAGCCCCAGCATTTT.

CDR3 nucleotides: TGTGCCAGCAGCCAAGATCTACAGAATCAGCCCCAGCATTTT. This translates into CASSQDLQNQPQHF. This chain uses TRBV3-1 with TRBJ1-5; no firm D call. Trimming removed 0 bases at V and 4 bases at J, with 7 bases between. The CDR3 consists of 14 residues. Germline CDR1 reads LGHDT; CDR2 reads YNNKEL (reference sequence).

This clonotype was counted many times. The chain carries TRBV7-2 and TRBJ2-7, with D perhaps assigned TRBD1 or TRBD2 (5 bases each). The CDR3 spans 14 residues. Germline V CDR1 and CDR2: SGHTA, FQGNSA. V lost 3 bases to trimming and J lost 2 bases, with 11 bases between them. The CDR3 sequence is CASSFRDGAYEQYF. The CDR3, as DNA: TGTGCCAGCAGCTTCCGGGACGGAGCCTACGAGCAGTACTTC.

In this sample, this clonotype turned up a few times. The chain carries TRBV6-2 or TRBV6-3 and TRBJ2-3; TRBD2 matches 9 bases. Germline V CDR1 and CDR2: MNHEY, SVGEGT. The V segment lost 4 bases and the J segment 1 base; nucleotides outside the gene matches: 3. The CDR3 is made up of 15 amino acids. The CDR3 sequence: CASSLAGVGTDTQYF. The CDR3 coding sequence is TGTGCCAGCAGTTTAGCGGGAGTCGGCACAGATACGCAGTATTTT.

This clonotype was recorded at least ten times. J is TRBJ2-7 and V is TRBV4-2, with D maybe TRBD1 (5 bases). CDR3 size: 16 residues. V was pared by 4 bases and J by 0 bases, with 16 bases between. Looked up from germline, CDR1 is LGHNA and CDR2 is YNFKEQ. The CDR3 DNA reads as TGTGCCAGCAGCCCACGCCGGACACCGAGCTCCTACGAGCAGTACTTC. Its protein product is CASSPRRTPSSYEQYF.

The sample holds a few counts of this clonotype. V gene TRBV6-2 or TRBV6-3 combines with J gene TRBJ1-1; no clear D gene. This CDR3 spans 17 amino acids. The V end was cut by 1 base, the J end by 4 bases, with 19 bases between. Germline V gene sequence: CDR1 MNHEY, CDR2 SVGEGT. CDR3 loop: CASSYYTAKELITEAFF. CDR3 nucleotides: TGTGCCAGCAGTTACTATACTGCGAAGGAATTGATCACTGAAGCTTTCTTT.

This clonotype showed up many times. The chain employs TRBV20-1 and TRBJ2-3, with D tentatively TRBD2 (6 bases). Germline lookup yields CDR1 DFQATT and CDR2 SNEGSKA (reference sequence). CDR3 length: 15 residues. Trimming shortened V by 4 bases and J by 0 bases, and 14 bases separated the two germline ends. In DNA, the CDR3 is TGCAGTGCTACGATGGGCGGGGTTAGCACAGATACGCAGTATTTT. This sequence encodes CSATMGGVSTDTQYF.

The CDR3 sequence: CASSQVYGRRTGETQYF. The CDR3, as DNA: TGCGCCAGCAGCCAAGTATATGGGCGGCGGACTGGGGAGACCCAGTACTTC. The V gene is TRBV4-1, the J gene TRBJ2-5; a weak D match, TRBD2 (5 bases). The V end was cut by 1 base, the J end by 5 bases, with 20 bases between. Germline V gene sequence: CDR1 MGHRA, CDR2 YSYEKL. There are 17 residues in the CDR3.

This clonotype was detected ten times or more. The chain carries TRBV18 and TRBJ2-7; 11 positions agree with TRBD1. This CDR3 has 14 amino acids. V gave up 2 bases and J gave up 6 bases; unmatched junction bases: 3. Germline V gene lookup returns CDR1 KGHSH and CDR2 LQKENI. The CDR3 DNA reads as TGTGCCAGCTCACCAAGAGGGACAGGGGGCGAGCAGTACTTC. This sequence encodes CASSPRGTGGEQYF.